These 4 T cell receptor beta chains came from one sample sequenced in a study of vaccination and CD4 T cells after COVID-19. The treatment here: approximately 11-day PBMC culture with coronavirus spike peptide pools or control peptides (ViraFEST assay). No antigen has been assigned to these receptors. The Oncomine TCR Beta short-read assay sequenced DNA from cultured CD4+ T cells. TCRdb re-derived calls from the PCR reads in MiXCR, one entry per CDR3 protein. The table shows approximately 14,000 distinct CDR3 sequences, with around a fifth occurring only once. Sequencing was performed on CD4+ T cells from blood, cultured in vitro, taken before SARS-CoV-2 vaccination. These receptors all come from a human donor who received a COVID-19 vaccine.

The chain employs TRBV29-1 and TRBJ1-1; D gene uncertain. CDR1 is SQVTM, CDR2 ANQGSEA, per germline. Trimming took off 5 bases at V and 1 base at J, with 8 bases between the two ends. The CDR3 covers 12 residues. The DNA for the CDR3 is TGCAGCGTTAGGCAGTCGAACACTGAAGCTTTCTTT. It yields the protein CSVRQSNTEAFF.

This clonotype was detected only a few times. This sequence joins TRBV9 and TRBJ1-2; 8 bases map to TRBD1. J lost 7 bases, V lost 3 bases, and 11 bases had no gene match. CDR3 length: 15 amino acids. In germline, CDR1 is SGDLS, CDR2 YYNGEE. CDR3 sequence: CASSADLGQGLGYTF. CDR3 coding DNA: TGTGCCAGCAGCGCGGATCTAGGACAGGGACTTGGCTACACCTTC.

The CDR3 sequence: CASSLKGETYGYTF. In DNA, the CDR3 is TGTGCCAGCAGTCTTAAGGGGGAAACCTATGGCTACACCTTC. The rearrangement uses TRBV2 and TRBJ1-2, with a possible D match to TRBD1 (6 bases). The germline V gene encodes CDR1 SNHLY and CDR2 FYNNEI. Trimming removed 5 bases at V and 4 bases at J, with 14 bases between. The CDR3 spans 14 residues.

This clonotype turned up a few times. The V call is TRBV6-1, the J call TRBJ2-1, with 7 bases identical to TRBD1. The CDR3 is 15 residues long. Trimming removed 6 bases from V and 4 bases from J; junction bases left unmatched: 9. CDR1 and CDR2 (germline): MNHNS, SASEGT. The CDR3 coding sequence is TGTGCCAGCAGGCTAACAGGGGAAGATTACAATGAGCAGTTCTTC. Amino acids: CASRLTGEDYNEQFF.